The next 18 T cell receptor beta chains were all read from a single sample in a study of blood T cell repertoires in COVID-19. Sequencing was performed with immunoSEQ multiplex PCR; in TCRdb, only in-frame clones are kept and a portion is missing. The data contain around 250,000 clones, approximately 85% of them seen just once; the ten biggest clones take up approximately 9%. The sequencing sample was made of PBMCs or T cells enriched from blood (not recorded which). Receptors originate from a woman aged 50 to 60 with acute COVID-19.

The rearrangement links TRBV5-1 to TRBJ1-4; D not resolved. V was trimmed by 5 bases and J by 7 bases, leaving 12 bases between them. This CDR3 comprises 13 residues. In germline, CDR1 is SGHRS, CDR2 YFSETQ. The CDR3 coding sequence is TGCGCCAGCAGACGGGTCTTGGGTGAAAAACTGTTTTTT. Protein sequence: CASRRVLGEKLFF.

V is TRBV4-1 and J is TRBJ1-2; possible D gene TRBD1, 5 bases. This CDR3 has 17 residues. V lost 0 bases, J lost 3 bases, and 17 bases lay in between. Per germline, CDR1 MGHRA and CDR2 YSYEKL. The CDR3 loop reads CASSQDDQGGNHYGYTF. The CDR3 nucleotides read TGCGCCAGCAGCCAAGATGACCAGGGAGGGAACCACTATGGCTACACCTTC.

CDR3 sequence reads: CASSLNSGGSEQYF. CDR3 DNA: TGTGCCAGCAGCTTAAATAGCGGGGGCTCCGAGCAGTACTTC. This chain uses TRBV7-6 with TRBJ2-7, with TRBD2 matching 9 bases. The V segment lost 2 bases and the J segment 6 bases; nucleotides outside the gene matches: 5. The CDR3 runs 14 residues. CDR1 and CDR2 (germline): SGHVS, FNYEAQ.

CDR3 in amino acids: CASSPSQEVSTEAFF. The CDR3 DNA reads TGTGCCAGCAGCCCAAGCCAGGAGGTGAGCACTGAAGCTTTCTTT. The J gene is TRBJ1-1, the V gene TRBV7-8; D gene uncertain. Germline loops: CDR1 SGHVS, CDR2 FQNEAQ. The CDR3 has 15 amino acids. The V end was cut by 5 bases, the J end by 4 bases, with 17 bases between.

The genes are TRBV30 and TRBJ2-2; no definite D call. Per germline, CDR1 GTSNPN and CDR2 SVGIG (reference sequence). The CDR3 is 12 amino acids. Trimming took 5 bases from V and 3 from J, leaving 7 bases between them. The CDR3 region has the DNA TGTGCCTGGCTTTTGTACACCGGGGAGCTGTTTTTT. Its protein product is CAWLLYTGELFF.

The chain joins TRBV7-8 to TRBJ2-5, with TRBD2 identical over 10 bases. The CDR3 is made up of 14 amino acids. Losses at the gene ends were 2 bases for V and 5 bases for J; bases not matched to a gene: 2. Germline CDR1 reads SGHVS; CDR2 reads FQNEAQ. The CDR3 sequence: CASSLTGLAETQYF. The CDR3 nucleotides are TGTGCCAGCAGCTTAACGGGACTAGCGGAGACCCAGTACTTC.

This clone was found a few times. The gene calls are TRBV3-1 (or the pseudogene TRBV3-2) and TRBJ2-1; the match to TRBD2 covers 12 bases. The J segment lost 10 bases and the V segment lost 1 base, leaving 8 bases of the junction unmatched. This CDR3 has 16 residues. In germline, CDR1 is LGHDT, CDR2 YNNKEL (reference sequence). CDR3 DNA: TGTGCCAGCAGCCAAGGTCTTGGACTAGCGGGGAGCGAGCAGTTCTTC. Its protein is CASSQGLGLAGSEQFF.

DNA for the CDR3: TGTGCCAGCAGTCTATACAATGAGCAGTTCTTC. Amino acid sequence: CASSLYNEQFF. This rearrangement joins TRBV3-1 (or the pseudogene TRBV3-2) to TRBJ2-1; D gene uncertain. Trimming took off 6 bases at V and 4 bases at J, with 4 bases between the two ends. Germline CDR1 reads LGHDT; CDR2 reads YNNKEL (reference sequence). The CDR3 consists of 11 residues.

The chain uses TRBV7-2 and TRBJ2-3; perhaps TRBD1 as D (6 bases). The germline CDR1 and CDR2 sequences are SGHTA and FQGNSA. V was cut by 2 bases and J by 3 bases, with 12 bases left in between. The CDR3 has 15 residues. As DNA, the CDR3 is TGTGCCAGCAGCTTAAGTGGACAGCCGACAGATACGCAGTATTTT. This codes for CASSLSGQPTDTQYF.

V and J are TRBV30 and TRBJ1-5; weak D call: TRBD1 (6 bases). V lost 3 bases, J lost 4 bases, and 13 bases lay in between. This CDR3 spans 14 amino acids. Germline CDR1 GTSNPN, CDR2 SVGIG (reference sequence). The CDR3, as DNA: TGTGCCTGGAGGGGGAGGGGGAGGAATCAGCCCCAGCATTTT. Residues: CAWRGRGRNQPQHF. The complete variable domain, with remaining parts taken from reference TRBV30 and TRBJ1-5, reads SQTIHQWPATLVQPVGSPLSLECTVEGTSNPNLYWYRQAAGRGLQLLFYSVGIGQISSEVPQNLSASRPQDRQFILSSKKLLLSDSGFYLCAWRGRGRNQPQHFGDGTRLSIL.

Details on this clone: The identical CDR3 is also encoded by other nucleotide sequences in the sample. J is TRBJ2-5 and V is TRBV18; TRBD1 aligns across 8 bases. V lost 2 bases, J lost 5 bases, and 4 bases stayed unmatched. The CDR3 has 14 residues. From germline, CDR1 is KGHSH and CDR2 LQKENI. The CDR3 DNA reads TGTGCCAGCTCACCAGCAGGGGGCGGTGAGACCCAGTACTTC. Amino acid sequence: CASSPAGGGETQYF.

The genes are TRBV11-2 and TRBJ2-7; no clear D. CDR3 length: 15 amino acids. Germline CDR1 reads SGHAT; CDR2 reads FQNNGV. With 1 base removed from V and 0 bases from J, the gap between germline ends came to 10 bases. The CDR3 DNA reads TGTGCCAGCAGCTTAGGACTCGCGAGCTCCTACGAGCAGTACTTC. This codes for CASSLGLASSYEQYF.

This clone was seen a single time. The chain uses TRBV5-6 and TRBJ2-3; no clear D. Per the germline V gene, CDR1 is SGHDT and CDR2 is YYEEEE. V dropped 1 base and J dropped 2 bases, with 5 bases sitting between them. The CDR3 totals 13 residues. The CDR3 nucleotides are TGTGCCAGCAGCTTGCAAAACACAGATACGCAGTATTTT. Residues: CASSLQNTDTQYF.

V usage is TRBV4-1 and J usage is TRBJ1-1, with D possibly TRBD1 on 6 matching bases. The V and J ends lost 4 bases and 7 bases respectively, with 13 bases between them. The CDR3 is made up of 13 amino acids. Germline V gene sequence: CDR1 MGHRA, CDR2 YSYEKL. In nucleotides, the CDR3 is TGCGCCAGCAGCCGCCCTGAGGACAGTGAAGCTTTCTTT. Amino acid sequence: CASSRPEDSEAFF.

This chain uses TRBV7-8 with TRBJ2-7; 8 bases fit TRBD1. With 1 base clipped from V and 7 bases from J, the junction kept 9 bases outside the gene matches. CDR3 length: 15 residues. CDR1 is SGHVS, CDR2 FQNEAQ, per germline. This chain's CDR3 is CASSLGLGQVGEQYF. The CDR3 nucleotides read TGTGCCAGCAGCTTAGGCTTGGGACAGGTCGGAGAGCAGTACTTC.

A note on this clone: Other DNA sequences in the sample encode the same CDR3. V is TRBV12-3 or TRBV12-4 and J is TRBJ1-2, with 7 bases identical to TRBD1. The length of the CDR3 is 13 residues. Trimming took 5 bases from V and 2 from J; bases not matched to a gene: 2. CDR3 sequence reads: CASSAQGNYGYTF. The CDR3 DNA follows: TGTGCCAGCAGTGCACAGGGGAACTATGGCTACACCTTC.

The CDR3 loop is CASSQRWDTNYGYTF. The DNA of the CDR3 is TGTGCCAGTAGCCAAAGATGGGACACAAACTATGGCTACACCTTC. The chain links TRBV19 to TRBJ1-2; D is possibly TRBD1 (6 bases). Germline values: CDR1 LNHDA, CDR2 SQIVND (reference sequence). This CDR3 has 15 residues. The V end was cut by 6 bases, the J end by 2 bases, with 16 bases between.

The DNA for the CDR3 is TGTGCCAGCAGTGAATATCGAGCGGGGGGTGCCACAGATACGCAGTATTTT. It translates to CASSEYRAGGATDTQYF. V and J are TRBV25-1 and TRBJ2-3; 9 nucleotides agree with TRBD2. J lost 2 bases, V lost 0 bases, and 6 bases had no gene match. Germline V gene lookup returns CDR1 MGHDK and CDR2 SYGVNS. This CDR3 has 17 residues.